The rows below give T cell receptor beta chains drawn from one sample of a study of cytomegalovirus exposure and HLA in healthy donors. The data were produced by immunoSEQ multiplex PCR, yet TCRdb's version contains in-frame clones alone and is incomplete. This table holds under 200,000 clones, 65% to 85% found once. Specimen: PBMCs. The receptors come from a man aged 45-65 years in good health and CMV-seropositive. CDR3s include the opening cysteine and the closing phenylalanine or tryptophan. A D gene is named only where the DNA matches it firmly. Size values are once, few and many counts, or a class for expanded clones, and some rows have none.

TRBV28	NA	NA	TRBJ2-7	TGTGCCAGCAGGGGCAATTCCTACGAGCAGTACTTC	CASRGNSYEQYF
TRBV19	NA	TRBD2	TRBJ2-5	TGTGCCAGTAGCTCGCTAGCGGGGGGGCGGGTCCAAGAGACCCAGTACTTC	CASSSLAGGRVQETQYF
TRBV7-7	NA	NA	TRBJ2-5	TGTGCTAGCAGCTTCCAGCCGGGGGAAGAGACCCAGTACTTC	CASSFQPGEETQYF
TRBV5-1	NA	NA	TRBJ1-3	TGCGCCAGCAGGTGGGACATCTCCTCTGGAAACACCATATATTTT	CASRWDISSGNTIYF
TRBV29-1	once	TRBD1	TRBJ1-3	TGCAGCGCCAGGGGGCCGGGAAACACCATATATTTT	CSARGPGNTIYF
TRBV19	NA	TRBD1	TRBJ2-4	TGTGCCACCACCCTCGGGACAGGGGGGAACATTCAGTACTTC	CATTLGTGGNIQYF
TRBV19	NA	NA	TRBJ2-3	TGTGCCAGTAGTACGAGGACAGTTGCTAGCACAGATACGCAGTATTTT	CASSTRTVASTDTQYF
TRBV10-3	few	TRBD1	TRBJ1-2	TGTGCCATCAGTGACCGGGACAGGGGCTATGGCTACACCTTC	CAISDRDRGYGYTF
TRBV10-2	NA	NA	TRBJ1-6	TGCGCCACCGCGGACTGGAAATCACCCCTCCACTTT	CATADWKSPLHF
TRBV30	NA	TRBD1	TRBJ1-2	TGTGCCTGGAGTGTATGGACAGGGGCAGATGGCTACACCTTC	CAWSVWTGADGYTF
TRBV27	NA	TRBD1	TRBJ1-5	TGTGCCAGCATGGACAGGGGGCCGGGTCAGCCCCAGCATTTT	CASMDRGPGQPQHF
TRBV11-3	NA	NA	TRBJ2-1	TGTGCCAGCAGCTTAAATTCGAATGAGCAGTTCTTC	CASSLNSNEQFF
TRBV11-2	NA	NA	TRBJ2-7	TGTGCCAGCAGCTTTGTTGGCAGCTCCTACGAGCAGTACTTC	CASSFVGSSYEQYF
TRBV7-7	NA	NA	TRBJ2-3	TGTGCTAGCAGCTTAAGAGACACAGATACGCAGTATTTT	CASSLRDTDTQYF
TRBV6-5	NA	NA	TRBJ2-3	TGTGCCAGCAGTTACGGACTCTCAGGGGCAGGAACGCAGTATTTT	CASSYGLSGAGTQYF
TRBV2	NA	NA	TRBJ2-3	TGTGCCAGCAGTGACGACGGTTATGGAGGTACGCAGTATTTT	CASSDDGYGGTQYF
TRBV30	NA	NA	TRBJ1-5	TGTGCCTGGACCCCTTTCAGGAACAATCAGCCCCAGCATTTT	CAWTPFRNNQPQHF
TRBV5-4	NA	TRBD2	TRBJ2-1	TGTGCCAGCAGCGTGACGAGCGGGGGGAACAATGAGCAGTTCTTC	CASSVTSGGNNEQFF
TRBV5-1	NA	TRBD1	TRBJ1-5	TGCGCCAGCAGATTGGGACAGGGCGGCAATCAGCCCCAGCATTTT	CASRLGQGGNQPQHF
TRBV4-3	NA	NA	TRBJ1-6	TGCGCCAGCAGCCAAGAGGCCTCCTATAATTCACCCCTCCACTTT	CASSQEASYNSPLHF
TRBV6-1	NA	TRBD2	TRBJ2-1	TGTGCCAGCAGTGAATTAGCTAGCGGGAGGCACAATGAGCAGTTCTTC	CASSELASGRHNEQFF
TRBV21-1	NA	NA	TRBJ1-5	TGTGCCAGCAGCAAAGCGCGCAGGCCCCATAGCAATCAGCCCCAGCATTTT	CASSKARRPHSNQPQHF
TRBV5-1	NA	NA	TRBJ2-1	TGCGCCAGCAGCTTGGGAGACAGATCCTACAATGAGCAGTTCTTC	CASSLGDRSYNEQFF
TRBV11-3	NA	NA	TRBJ2-2	TGTGCCAGCAGCTCGGCTAGCGCCAACACCGGGGAGCTGTTTTTT	CASSSASANTGELFF
TRBV7-3	NA	TRBD2	TRBJ2-2	TGTGCCAGCAGCTTACGTCTAGCGGGGGGCACGGTGAACACCGGGGAGCTGTTTTTT	CASSLRLAGGTVNTGELFF
TRBV5-1	NA	NA	TRBJ1-1	TGCGCCAGCAGCTGGACGCAGGGGCCCGGGAACACTGAAGCTTTCTTT	CASSWTQGPGNTEAFF
TRBV29-1	NA	NA	TRBJ1-2	TGCAGCGTTGAAATAACTGGCTATGGCTACACCTTC	CSVEITGYGYTF